This T cell receptor (beta chain) was retrieved from a study of CD8 T cells in ankylosing spondylitis. This clonotype appeared many times. With 7 bases removed from V and 5 bases from J, the gap between germline ends came to 23 bases. The CDR3 covers 16 residues. A single record per CDR3 protein comes from TCRdb applying MiXCR to the 5' RACE reads. The sample lists approximately 240,000 distinct CDR3 sequences, 10% occurring once. Sequencing was done on a sample of blood, either unsorted or a sorted T cell fraction (not recorded which). The chain combines TRBV12-3 or TRBV12-4 with TRBJ1-2; D is undetermined. This receptor was identified in a male donor with ankylosing spondylitis or in good health (not recorded which). The chain's CDR3 is CASTSHLGRTVYGYTF. The CDR3 bases are TGTGCCAGCACCTCTCACCTAGGGCGTACTGTGTATGGCTACACCTTC.